One and the same sample provided the 29 T cell receptor beta chains below, sequenced in a study of blood T cell repertoires in COVID-19. The protocol was immunoSEQ multiplex PCR, while the TCRdb copy is restricted to in-frame clones and leaves out a portion. The data hold 300,000 to 350,000 clones, with around four fifths observed a single time. Sequencing was performed on peripheral blood. The receptors stem from a man aged 30 to 45 with active or convalescent COVID-19.

The chain employs TRBV15 and TRBJ1-5; TRBD1 might be the D (5 bases). Looked up from germline, CDR1 is LNHNV and CDR2 is YYDKDF (reference sequence). The V end lost 3 bases, the J end lost 2 bases, and 20 bases lay between the germline ends. The CDR3 is 18 amino acids. The CDR3 DNA reads as TGTGCCACCAGCAGCTACCCGGGGATCGGGGGTGGCAATCAGCCCCAGCATTTT. It codes for CATSSYPGIGGGNQPQHF. Full variable domain (rest looked up from reference TRBV15 and TRBJ1-5): DAMVIQNPRYQVTQFGKPVTLSCSQTLNHNVMYWYQQKSSQAPKLLFHYYDKDFNNEADTPDNFQSRRPNTSFCFLDIRSPGLGDTAMYLCATSSYPGIGGGNQPQHFGDGTRLSIL.

This clone was counted a single time. The chain links TRBV7-6 to TRBJ2-1; 8 nucleotides align to TRBD2. The V gene's germline CDR1 is SGHVS and CDR2 FNYEAQ. CDR3 length: 15 residues. V lost 1 base, J lost 5 bases, and 4 bases stayed unmatched. CDR3 in amino acids: CASSLVAGRNNEQFF. DNA of the CDR3: TGTGCCAGCAGCTTAGTAGCGGGGCGAAACAATGAGCAGTTCTTC.

The V gene is TRBV7-3, the J gene TRBJ1-1; 7 bases are shared with TRBD1. This CDR3 comprises 13 residues. CDR1 is SGHTA and CDR2 is FQGTGA in the germline V gene. With 5 bases clipped from V and 1 base from J, the junction kept 1 base outside the gene matches. The CDR3 sequence: CASSRDRNTEAFF. CDR3 DNA: TGTGCCAGCAGCCGGGACAGGAACACTGAAGCTTTCTTT.

This clone has more than one count but fewer than ten. The J gene is TRBJ2-4, the V gene TRBV18; maybe TRBD1 (5 bases). The CDR3 runs to 17 residues. V was shortened by 2 bases and J by 0 bases, with 14 bases between the two germline ends. Germline CDR1 and CDR2: KGHSH and LQKENI. CDR3 nucleotides: TGTGCCAGCTCACCATTTGGGCAGGGCGTAGCCAAAAACATTCAGTACTTC. Protein product: CASSPFGQGVAKNIQYF. The full variable domain, rest sourced from reference TRBV18 and TRBJ2-4, is NAGVMQNPRHLVRRRGQEARLRCSPMKGHSHVYWYRQLPEEGLKFMVYLQKENIIDESGMPKERFSAEFPKEGPSILRIQQVVRGDSAAYFCASSPFGQGVAKNIQYFGAGTRLSVL.

This sequence joins TRBV15 and TRBJ1-5, with D maybe TRBD1 (5 bases). The CDR3 has 17 residues. Deletions cut 0 bases from V and 7 bases from J, with 19 bases between. Germline assignment: CDR1 LNHNV and CDR2 YYDKDF (reference sequence). The CDR3 nucleotides read TGTGCCACCAGCAGAGATCGTAGTGGGGGGGTCCGACAGCCCCAGCATTTT. This sequence encodes CATSRDRSGGVRQPQHF.

This clone was counted between two and nine times. V usage is TRBV5-1 and J usage is TRBJ2-7; 10 bases map to TRBD1. V lost 8 bases, J lost 3 bases, and 8 bases stayed unmatched. There are 14 residues in the CDR3. Germline loops: CDR1 SGHRS, CDR2 YFSETQ. In DNA form, the CDR3 reads TGCGCCAGTTTCTCCGGGACAGGGGTCTACGAGCAGTACTTC. Protein product: CASFSGTGVYEQYF.

This rearrangement joins TRBV10-1 to TRBJ1-4, with D perhaps TRBD1 (5 bases). Trimming pared 7 bases from V and 7 bases from J, leaving 13 bases between. CDR3 length: 13 amino acids. Looked up from germline, CDR1 is WNHNN and CDR2 is SYGVQD (reference sequence). CDR3 bases: TGCGCCAGCAAAGGACATCGATTTGAAAAACTGTTTTTT. This encodes CASKGHRFEKLFF.

CDR3: CASSQAGANEKLFF. The CDR3 coding sequence is TGTGCCAGCAGCCAAGCAGGGGCTAATGAAAAACTGTTTTTT. This sequence joins TRBV3-1 (or the pseudogene TRBV3-2) and TRBJ1-4, with TRBD1 as a possible D gene (6 bases). CDR3 length: 14 amino acids. Trimming removed 1 base at V and 3 bases at J, with 6 bases between. Looked up from germline, CDR1 is LGHDT and CDR2 is YNNKEL (reference sequence).

The V and J genes are TRBV6-2 or TRBV6-3 and TRBJ2-7; D may be TRBD1 (5 bases). The CDR3 has 13 amino acids. CDR1 and CDR2 from the germline V gene are MNHEY and SVGEGT. V was shortened by 6 bases and J by 6 bases, with 15 bases between the two germline ends. The DNA of the CDR3 is TGTGCCAGCAGCTCAATGGGGCAGGGCGAGCAGTACTTC. Translating it yields CASSSMGQGEQYF.

The V and J genes are TRBV6-2 or TRBV6-3 and TRBJ2-5; 8 bases line up with TRBD1. This CDR3 is built from 16 residues. V shed 5 bases and J 5 bases; nucleotides not matched to a gene: 13. Germline V CDR1 and CDR2: MNHEY, SVGEGT. CDR3 in amino acids: CASSTRTGRFRETQYF. The CDR3 DNA reads TGTGCCAGCAGTACTCGGACAGGGAGGTTTCGGGAGACCCAGTACTTC.

The gene calls are TRBV28 and TRBJ2-3; perhaps TRBD1 as D (6 bases). The V gene's germline CDR1 is MDHEN and CDR2 SYDVKM. V gave up 6 bases and J gave up 1 base, with 17 bases separating them. The CDR3 is 16 amino acids. Written as DNA, the CDR3 is TGTGCCAGCAGCCCTACTGGACAGCTCCGCACAGATACGCAGTATTTT. Encoded protein: CASSPTGQLRTDTQYF.

This clone is a singleton in its sample. This chain joins TRBV19 and TRBJ2-7, with D maybe TRBD1 (5 bases). Trimming took off 4 bases at V and 4 bases at J, with 11 bases between the two ends. CDR3 length equals 13 residues. The germline CDR1 and CDR2 sequences are LNHDA and SQIVND (reference sequence). The CDR3 is CASSTSQGYEQYF. CDR3 DNA: TGTGCCAGTAGTACCTCCCAGGGTTACGAGCAGTACTTC.

CDR3 in amino acids: CASSLRVSDPGDTQYF. CDR3 coding DNA: TGTGCCAGCAGCTTACGTGTTTCAGACCCGGGGGATACGCAGTATTTT. The genes are TRBV7-3 and TRBJ2-3, with D perhaps TRBD2 (5 bases). Germline-derived CDR1 and CDR2 are SGHTA and FQGTGA. CDR3 length: 16 residues. V lost 2 bases, J lost 6 bases, and 18 bases lay in between.

The chain combines TRBV11-2 with TRBJ2-1; maybe TRBD2 (6 bases). Germline V CDR1 and CDR2: SGHAT, FQNNGV. V was shortened by 1 base and J by 8 bases, with 15 bases between the two germline ends. This CDR3 is built from 15 residues. The CDR3 protein is CASSLVWGGDDEQFF. For the CDR3, the DNA is TGTGCCAGCAGCTTAGTATGGGGCGGGGACGATGAGCAGTTCTTC.

The chain has TRBV5-1 and TRBJ2-7, with 7 bases aligning to TRBD1. V lost 0 bases and J lost 2; bases outside the gene matches: 5. From germline, CDR1 is SGHRS and CDR2 YFSETQ. The CDR3 is 15 residues long. CDR3 amino acids: CASSLGTGLTYEQYF. The DNA for the CDR3 is TGCGCCAGCAGCTTGGGGACAGGCTTGACCTACGAGCAGTACTTC.

The chain couples TRBV4-1 to TRBJ1-5, with a tentative D call TRBD1 (6 bases). Germline assignment: CDR1 MGHRA and CDR2 YSYEKL. The CDR3 consists of 15 residues. V was trimmed by 7 bases and J by 0 bases, leaving 13 bases between them. The CDR3 DNA is TGCGCCAGCACCGCTGGGGGGGCTAGCAATCAGCCCCAGCATTTT. It yields the protein CASTAGGASNQPQHF.

This clone was recorded only once. V usage is TRBV14 and J usage is TRBJ2-3, with D unresolved. This CDR3 contains 14 residues. V gave up 0 bases and J gave up 2 bases, with 6 bases separating them. Germline lookup yields CDR1 SGHDN and CDR2 FVKESK. The CDR3 loop reads CASSQDWATDTQYF. In DNA form, the CDR3 reads TGTGCCAGCAGCCAAGATTGGGCCACAGATACGCAGTATTTT.

The chain joins TRBV6-5 to TRBJ1-1, with 7 bases aligning to TRBD1. CDR3 length: 16 residues. CDR1 MNHEY and CDR2 SVGAGI come from the germline V gene. With 1 base clipped from V and 2 bases from J, the junction kept 7 bases outside the gene matches. CDR3 residues: CASSYLTWTGNTEAFF. Written as DNA, the CDR3 is TGTGCCAGCAGTTACTTGACTTGGACAGGCAACACTGAAGCTTTCTTT.

The genes are TRBV19 and TRBJ1-5, with TRBD1 identical over 8 bases. The length of the CDR3 is 13 residues. The germline V gene encodes CDR1 LNHDA and CDR2 SQIVND (reference sequence). J was trimmed by 6 bases and V by 5 bases; bases with no gene match: 3. The CDR3 DNA reads TGTGCCAGTAGTGGGCAGGGGGCTCAGCCCCAGCATTTT. It specifies CASSGQGAQPQHF. Supplemented by reference TRBV19 and TRBJ1-5, the full variable domain reads DGGITQSPKYLFRKEGQNVTLSCEQNLNHDAMYWYRQDPGQGLRLIYYSQIVNDFQKGDIAEGYSVSREKKESFPLTVTSAQKNPTAFYLCASSGQGAQPQHFGDGTRLSIL.

This sequence joins TRBV11-2 and TRBJ1-1; weak D call: TRBD1 (6 bases). Per germline, CDR1 SGHAT and CDR2 FQNNGV. V shed 5 bases and J shed 6 bases, with 16 bases lying between them. The CDR3 runs to 14 residues. CDR3 in amino acids: CASSPYTGFAEAFF. Here the CDR3 DNA reads TGTGCCAGCAGCCCATATACAGGGTTCGCTGAAGCTTTCTTT.

V and J are TRBV30 and TRBJ1-5; D unresolved. Between the trimmed V and J ends, which lost 1 base and 4 bases, there was a span of 17 bases. Germline V gene lookup returns CDR1 GTSNPN and CDR2 SVGIG (reference sequence). CDR3 size: 16 residues. Here the CDR3 DNA reads TGTGCCTGGAGTGACCCCAGGACTTGGGTTAATCAGCCCCAGCATTTT. As protein: CAWSDPRTWVNQPQHF.

The CDR3 nucleotides are TGTGCCAGCGCCTCCGGGTCCGAGCAGTACTTC. Protein: CASASGSEQYF. The gene calls are TRBV18 and TRBJ2-7; D gene uncertain. V was shortened by 8 bases and J by 6 bases, with 11 bases between the two germline ends. The CDR3 is 11 residues long. In germline, CDR1 is KGHSH, CDR2 LQKENI.

The genes are TRBV5-1 and TRBJ2-1; 12 bases fit TRBD1. CDR1 SGHRS and CDR2 YFSETQ come from the germline V gene. Germline trimming cut 7 bases from V and 9 bases from J; bases unmatched to any gene: 8. The CDR3 runs 14 residues. The chain's CDR3 is CASRRGQGAGEQFF. For the CDR3, the DNA is TGCGCCAGCCGCCGGGGACAGGGGGCTGGTGAGCAGTTCTTC.

The CDR3 nucleotides are TGTGCCAGCAGAGAGACAGGATATAACACTGAAGCTTTCTTT. Protein sequence: CASRETGYNTEAFF. The chain uses TRBV28 and TRBJ1-1, with D maybe TRBD1 (6 bases). The CDR3 is 14 amino acids. CDR1 is MDHEN and CDR2 is SYDVKM in the germline V gene. Trimming took 6 bases from V and 2 from J, leaving 13 bases between them.

The genes are TRBV19 and TRBJ1-1; no reliable D call. Germline V CDR1 and CDR2: LNHDA, SQIVND (reference sequence). Trimming took off 4 bases at V and 0 bases at J, with 9 bases between the two ends. This CDR3 has 14 amino acids. This CDR3 is CASSTFGVNTEAFF. The DNA of the CDR3 is TGTGCCAGTAGTACGTTCGGGGTGAACACTGAAGCTTTCTTT.

The chain recombines TRBV3-1 (or the pseudogene TRBV3-2) with TRBJ2-2; D perhaps matches TRBD2 (5 bases). The CDR3 runs 14 residues. Germline CDR1 LGHDT, CDR2 YNNKEL (reference sequence). V lost 8 bases and J 6 bases, leaving 16 bases between the germline ends. Here the CDR3 reads CASRPFPGAGELFF. For the CDR3, the DNA is TGTGCCAGCCGCCCGTTCCCCGGGGCCGGGGAGCTGTTTTTT.

This chain joins TRBV7-8 and TRBJ1-5; 9 nucleotides align to TRBD1. Germline CDR1 SGHVS, CDR2 FQNEAQ. The CDR3 covers 17 residues. V dropped 2 bases and J dropped 6; count of bases not matched to a gene: 11. The CDR3 sequence: CASSLNRLTGGVQPQHF. CDR3 coding DNA: TGTGCCAGCAGCTTAAATAGGCTTACAGGGGGCGTTCAGCCCCAGCATTTT.

Regarding this clone: Since no conserved phenylalanine or tryptophan closes the CDR3, a read error is the likely cause. No DNA is shown, since the ends of the CDR3 on it are uncertain; the CDR3 is the one TCRdb lists. The chain joins TRBV6-8 to TRBJ1-1. Per germline, CDR1 MNHGY and CDR2 SAAAGT. Inclusive of both ends, the CDR3 amounts to 13 amino acids. The CDR3 here is CASSSHGGCGCPL.

The CDR3 sequence: CASSLGRGNTEAFF. CDR3 sequence (DNA): TGTGCCAGCAGCTTAGGACGGGGGAACACTGAAGCTTTCTTT. The V and J genes are TRBV7-2 and TRBJ1-1, with D unresolved. The CDR3 sequence is 14 residues long. Trimming stripped 1 base from V and 1 base from J, with 7 bases between. From germline, CDR1 is SGHTA and CDR2 FQGNSA.